The next 2 T cell receptor beta chains were all read from a single sample in a study of T cell repertoires in cytomegalovirus infection (dated by TCRdb to between 2018 and 2020). Reads for this sample came from an Illumina HiSeq 1500. Using fastp trimming at Q25 and MiXCR clonotype assembly, TCRdb reanalyzed the public sequencing data and kept in-frame beta chains. One record per CDR3 amino acid sequence lists the most common genes and DNA. Here the sample has 450,000 to 650,000 distinct CDR3 sequences; approximately 26% occur a single time. Of the sample, around 14% falls within the top ten clones. Material for sequencing was PBMCs. These receptors all come from a human donor in good health (CMV status not recorded). Some clones in this sample may be carry-over from other donors' samples.

This clonotype occurred many times. The CDR3 DNA sequence: TGTGCCAGCAGCCCAAGCCCGGGATGGGGTGATACGCAGTATTTT. Its protein product is CASSPSPGWGDTQYF. The chain couples TRBV7-2 to TRBJ2-3; D is perhaps TRBD2 (5 bases). Germline CDR1 is SGHTA and CDR2 is FQGNSA. The CDR3 is 15 amino acids. Trimming shortened V by 5 bases and J by 6 bases, and 18 bases separated the two germline ends.

This chain links TRBV28 with TRBJ2-2; D perhaps matches TRBD2 (7 bases). The germline gives CDR1 MDHEN, CDR2 SYDVKM. CDR3 length: 14 amino acids. The CDR3: CAIKGGSDTGELFF. The CDR3 DNA is TGTGCTATCAAGGGGGGGTCGGACACCGGGGAGCTGTTTTTT. Full variable domain (rest looked up from reference TRBV28 and TRBJ2-2): DVKVTQSSRYLVKRTGEKVFLECVQDMDHENMFWYRQDPGLGLRLIYFSYDVKMKEKGDIPEGYSVSREKKERFSLILESASTNQTSMYLCAIKGGSDTGELFFGEGSRLTVL.